The clone carrying this T cell receptor beta chain has at least ten counts. The entry originates in a study of CD8+CD57+ T cells in acquired aplastic anemia. Across the whole study: On average, sorted CD4+ and CD8+ cells gave roughly 3 ug of DNA.

This CDR3 spans 15 amino acids. Between the trimmed V and J ends, which lost 0 bases and 6 bases, there was a span of 15 bases. Per germline, CDR1 MGHRA and CDR2 YSYEKL. Using genomic DNA as the template, TCR beta VDJ and CDR3 profiling was carried out. TCRdb redid the calling of the reads with MiXCR, one entry per CDR3 protein. The sample has about 220,000 distinct CDR3 sequences, approximately 35% seen once. Material: sorted CD4+, CD8+, or CD8+CD57+ T cells (not recorded which) from PBMCs. The chain carries TRBV4-1 and TRBJ2-7, with D unclear. This TCR came from a human donor in good health, serving as a control. The CDR3 DNA reads TGCGCCAGCAGCCAAGAGGGTAGTCGAGTGGCCGAGCAGTACTTC. This encodes CASSQEGSRVAEQYF.